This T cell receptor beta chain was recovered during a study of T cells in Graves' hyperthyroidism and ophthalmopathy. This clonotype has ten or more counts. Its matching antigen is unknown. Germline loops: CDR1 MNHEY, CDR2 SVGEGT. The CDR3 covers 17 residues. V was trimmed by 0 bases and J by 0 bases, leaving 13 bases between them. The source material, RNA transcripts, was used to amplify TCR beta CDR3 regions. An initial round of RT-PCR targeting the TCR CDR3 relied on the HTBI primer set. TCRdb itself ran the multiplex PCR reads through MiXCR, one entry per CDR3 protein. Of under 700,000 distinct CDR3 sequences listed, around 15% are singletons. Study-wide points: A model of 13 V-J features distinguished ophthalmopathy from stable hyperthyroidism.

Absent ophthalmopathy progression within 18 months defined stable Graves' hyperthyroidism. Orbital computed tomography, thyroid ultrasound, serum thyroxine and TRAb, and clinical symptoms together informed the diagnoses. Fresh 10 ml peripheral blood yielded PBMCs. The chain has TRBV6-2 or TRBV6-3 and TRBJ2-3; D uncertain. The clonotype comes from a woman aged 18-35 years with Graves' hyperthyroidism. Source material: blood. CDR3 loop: CASSYSRQDPSTDTQYF. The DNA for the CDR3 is TGTGCCAGCAGTTACTCGCGGCAAGACCCTAGCACAGATACGCAGTATTTT.